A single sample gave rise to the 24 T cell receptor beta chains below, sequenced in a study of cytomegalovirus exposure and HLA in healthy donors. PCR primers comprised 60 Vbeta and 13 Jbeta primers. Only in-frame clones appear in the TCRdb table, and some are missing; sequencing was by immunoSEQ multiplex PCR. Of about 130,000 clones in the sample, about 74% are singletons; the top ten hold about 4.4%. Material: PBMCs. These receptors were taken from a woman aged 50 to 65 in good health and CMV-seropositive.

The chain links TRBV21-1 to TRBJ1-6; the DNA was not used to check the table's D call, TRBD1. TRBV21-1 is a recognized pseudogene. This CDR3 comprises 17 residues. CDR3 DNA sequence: TGTGCCAGCAGCCTAGCCCCTTTCGTGCAGGGGGGTTCACCCCTCCACTTT. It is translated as CASSLAPFVQGGSPLHF.

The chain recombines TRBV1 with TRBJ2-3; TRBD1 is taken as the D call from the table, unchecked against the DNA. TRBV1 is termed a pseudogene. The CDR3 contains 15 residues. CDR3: CTSSRGQDSTDTQYF. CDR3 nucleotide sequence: TGCACCAGCAGCCGGGGGCAGGACAGCACAGATACGCAGTATTTT.

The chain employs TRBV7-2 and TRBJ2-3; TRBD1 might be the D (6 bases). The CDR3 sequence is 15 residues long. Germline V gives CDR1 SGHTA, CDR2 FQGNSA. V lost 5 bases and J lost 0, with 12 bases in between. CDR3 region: CASSAGTSSTDTQYF. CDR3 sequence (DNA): TGTGCCAGCAGCGCCGGGACAAGTAGCACAGATACGCAGTATTTT.

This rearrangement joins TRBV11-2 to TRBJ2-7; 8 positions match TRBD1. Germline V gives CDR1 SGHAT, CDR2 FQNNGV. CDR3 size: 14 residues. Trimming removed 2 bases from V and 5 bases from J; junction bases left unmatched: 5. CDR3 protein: CASSLHGQGNEQYF. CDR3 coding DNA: TGTGCCAGCAGCTTACACGGACAGGGTAACGAGCAGTACTTC.

The CDR3 region has the DNA TGTGCCAGCAGTTACTCGAAGATTGGAGGGGGCAATGGCTACACCTTC. Its protein product is CASSYSKIGGGNGYTF. The chain uses TRBV6-5 and TRBJ1-2, with 7 bases aligning to TRBD1. The length of the CDR3 is 16 residues. Germline V CDR1 and CDR2: MNHEY, SVGAGI. Germline trimming cut 0 bases from V and 6 bases from J; bases unmatched to any gene: 10.

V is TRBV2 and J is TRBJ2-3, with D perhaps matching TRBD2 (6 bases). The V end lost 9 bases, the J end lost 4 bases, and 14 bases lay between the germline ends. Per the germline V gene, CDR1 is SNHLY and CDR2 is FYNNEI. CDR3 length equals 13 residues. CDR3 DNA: TGTGCCAGTTGGTGGAGGGGAGCAGATACGCAGTATTTT. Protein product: CASWWRGADTQYF. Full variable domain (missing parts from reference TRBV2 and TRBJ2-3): EPEVTQTPSHQVTQMGQEVILRCVPISNHLYFYWYRQILGQKVEFLVSFYNNEISEKSEIFDDQFSVERPDGSNFTLKIRSTKLEDSAMYFCASWWRGADTQYFGPGTRLTVL.

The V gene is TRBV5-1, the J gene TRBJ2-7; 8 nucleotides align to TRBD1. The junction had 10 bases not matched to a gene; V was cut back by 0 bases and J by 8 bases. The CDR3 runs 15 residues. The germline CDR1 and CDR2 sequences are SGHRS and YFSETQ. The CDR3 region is CASSLESGTGYKQYF. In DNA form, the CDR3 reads TGCGCCAGCAGCTTGGAATCCGGGACAGGTTACAAGCAGTACTTC.

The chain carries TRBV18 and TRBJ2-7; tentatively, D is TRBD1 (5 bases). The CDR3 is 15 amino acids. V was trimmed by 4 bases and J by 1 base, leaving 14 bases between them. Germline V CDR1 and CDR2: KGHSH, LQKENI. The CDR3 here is CASSRVIGVSYEQYF. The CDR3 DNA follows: TGTGCCAGCTCACGTGTAATAGGGGTTTCCTACGAGCAGTACTTC.

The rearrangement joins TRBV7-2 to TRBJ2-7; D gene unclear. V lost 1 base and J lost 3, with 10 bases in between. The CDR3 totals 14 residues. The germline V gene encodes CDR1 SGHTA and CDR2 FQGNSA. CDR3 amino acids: CASSLVATGYEQYF. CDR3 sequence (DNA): TGTGCCAGCAGCTTAGTCGCCACGGGCTACGAGCAGTACTTC.

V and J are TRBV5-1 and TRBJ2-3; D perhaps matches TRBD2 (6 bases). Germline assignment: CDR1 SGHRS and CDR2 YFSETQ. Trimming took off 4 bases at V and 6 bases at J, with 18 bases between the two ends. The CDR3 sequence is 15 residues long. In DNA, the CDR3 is TGCGCCAGCAGCGCCTCGGGGGATCGAGCGGATACGCAGTATTTT. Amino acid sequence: CASSASGDRADTQYF.

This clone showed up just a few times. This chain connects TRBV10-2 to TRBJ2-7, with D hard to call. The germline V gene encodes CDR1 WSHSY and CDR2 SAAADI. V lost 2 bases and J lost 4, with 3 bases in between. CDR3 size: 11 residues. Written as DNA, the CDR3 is TGCGCCAGCAGTGAGCGGTACGAGCAGTACTTC. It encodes CASSERYEQYF.

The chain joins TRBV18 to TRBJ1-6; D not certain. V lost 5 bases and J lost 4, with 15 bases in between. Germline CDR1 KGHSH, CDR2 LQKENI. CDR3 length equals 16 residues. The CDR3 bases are TGTGCCAGCTCATCGCAGAACACCCTTTATAATTCACCCCTCCACTTT. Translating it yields CASSSQNTLYNSPLHF. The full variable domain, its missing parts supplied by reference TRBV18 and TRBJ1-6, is NAGVMQNPRHLVRRRGQEARLRCSPMKGHSHVYWYRQLPEEGLKFMVYLQKENIIDESGMPKERFSAEFPKEGPSILRIQQVVRGDSAAYFCASSSQNTLYNSPLHFGNGTRLTVT.

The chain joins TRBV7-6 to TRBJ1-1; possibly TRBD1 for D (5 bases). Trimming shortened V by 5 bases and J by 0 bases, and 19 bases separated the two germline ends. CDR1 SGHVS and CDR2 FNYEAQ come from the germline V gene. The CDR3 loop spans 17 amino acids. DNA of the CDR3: TGTGCCAGCAGCCCCACGGGCGGGGGAACGGTGAACACTGAAGCTTTCTTT. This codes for CASSPTGGGTVNTEAFF.

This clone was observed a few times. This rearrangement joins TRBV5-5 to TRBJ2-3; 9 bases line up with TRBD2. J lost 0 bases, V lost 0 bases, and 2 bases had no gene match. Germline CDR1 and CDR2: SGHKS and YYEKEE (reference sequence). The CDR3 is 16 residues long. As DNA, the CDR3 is TGTGCCAGCAGCTTGGTTCTAGCGGGGAGCACAGATACGCAGTATTTT. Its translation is CASSLVLAGSTDTQYF.

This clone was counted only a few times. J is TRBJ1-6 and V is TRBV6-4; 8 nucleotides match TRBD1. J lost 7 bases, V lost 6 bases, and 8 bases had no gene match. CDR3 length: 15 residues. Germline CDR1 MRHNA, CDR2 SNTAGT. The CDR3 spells CASRDGQGRNSPLHF. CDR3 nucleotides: TGTGCCAGCAGGGATGGACAGGGAAGAAATTCACCCCTCCACTTT.

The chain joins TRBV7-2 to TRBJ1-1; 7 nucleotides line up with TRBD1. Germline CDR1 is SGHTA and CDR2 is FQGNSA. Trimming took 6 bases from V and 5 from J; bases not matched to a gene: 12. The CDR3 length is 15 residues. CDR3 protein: CASRPGGAGGTEAFF. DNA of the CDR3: TGTGCCAGCAGGCCGGGGGGGGCAGGGGGAACTGAAGCTTTCTTT.

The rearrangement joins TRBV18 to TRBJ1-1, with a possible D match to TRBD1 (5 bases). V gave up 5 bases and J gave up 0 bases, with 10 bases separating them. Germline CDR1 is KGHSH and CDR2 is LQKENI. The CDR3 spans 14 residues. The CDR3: CASSLGAMNTEAFF. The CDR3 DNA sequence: TGTGCCAGCTCATTAGGGGCTATGAACACTGAAGCTTTCTTT.

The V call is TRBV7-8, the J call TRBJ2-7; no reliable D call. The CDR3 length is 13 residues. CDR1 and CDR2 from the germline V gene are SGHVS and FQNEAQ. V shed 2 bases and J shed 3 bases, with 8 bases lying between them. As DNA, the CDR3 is TGTGCCAGCAGCTTAACAGATTACTACGAGCAGTACTTC. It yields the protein CASSLTDYYEQYF.

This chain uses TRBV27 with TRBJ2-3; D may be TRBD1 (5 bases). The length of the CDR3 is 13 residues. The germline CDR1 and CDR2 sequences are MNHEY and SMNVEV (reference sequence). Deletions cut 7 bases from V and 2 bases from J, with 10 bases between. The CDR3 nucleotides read TGTGCCAGCATTGACAGCTTCACAGATACGCAGTATTTT. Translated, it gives CASIDSFTDTQYF.

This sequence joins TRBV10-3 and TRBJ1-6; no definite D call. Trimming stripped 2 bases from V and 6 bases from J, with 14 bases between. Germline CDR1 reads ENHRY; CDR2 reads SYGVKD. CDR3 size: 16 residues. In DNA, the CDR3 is TGTGCCATCAGTGAGGGGCCGGGAGGTAGTAATTCACCCCTCCACTTT. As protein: CAISEGPGGSNSPLHF.

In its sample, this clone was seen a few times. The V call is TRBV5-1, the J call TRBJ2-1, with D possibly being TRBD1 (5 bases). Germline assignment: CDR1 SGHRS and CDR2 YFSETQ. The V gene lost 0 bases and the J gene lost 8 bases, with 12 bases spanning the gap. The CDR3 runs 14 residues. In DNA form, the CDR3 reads TGCGCCAGCAGCTTGGGACAGCAATACGATGAGCAGTTCTTC. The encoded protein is CASSLGQQYDEQFF.

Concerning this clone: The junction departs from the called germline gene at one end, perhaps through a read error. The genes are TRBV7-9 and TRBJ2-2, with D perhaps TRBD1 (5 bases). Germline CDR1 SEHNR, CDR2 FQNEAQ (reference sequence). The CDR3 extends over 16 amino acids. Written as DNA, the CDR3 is TGTTCCAGCAGCTTCGGTCTCGAAAAGGGGACCGGGGAGCTGTTTTTT. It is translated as CSSSFGLEKGTGELFF.

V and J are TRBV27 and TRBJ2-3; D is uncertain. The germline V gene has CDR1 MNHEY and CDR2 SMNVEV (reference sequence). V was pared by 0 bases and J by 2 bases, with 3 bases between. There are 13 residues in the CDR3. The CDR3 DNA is TGTGCCAGCAGTTTATCTTACACAGATACGCAGTATTTT. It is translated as CASSLSYTDTQYF.

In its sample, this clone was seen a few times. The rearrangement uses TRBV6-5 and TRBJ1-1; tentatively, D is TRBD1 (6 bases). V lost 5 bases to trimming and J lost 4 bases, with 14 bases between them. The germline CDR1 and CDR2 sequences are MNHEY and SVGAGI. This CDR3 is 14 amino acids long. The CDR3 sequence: CASSKHRAGTEAFF. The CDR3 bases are TGTGCCAGCAGTAAACACAGGGCTGGCACTGAAGCTTTCTTT.